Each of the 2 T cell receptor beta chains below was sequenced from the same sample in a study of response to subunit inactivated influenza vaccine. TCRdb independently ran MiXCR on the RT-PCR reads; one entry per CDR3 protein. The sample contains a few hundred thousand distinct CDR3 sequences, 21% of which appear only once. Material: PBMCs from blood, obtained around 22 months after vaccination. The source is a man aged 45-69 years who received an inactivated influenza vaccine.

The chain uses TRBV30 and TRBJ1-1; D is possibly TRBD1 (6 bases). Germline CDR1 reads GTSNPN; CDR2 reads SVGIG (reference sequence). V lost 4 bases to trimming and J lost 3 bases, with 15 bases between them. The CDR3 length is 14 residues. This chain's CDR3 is CAWTRTGFDTEAFF. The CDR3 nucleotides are TGTGCCTGGACCCGAACAGGGTTTGACACTGAAGCTTTCTTT.

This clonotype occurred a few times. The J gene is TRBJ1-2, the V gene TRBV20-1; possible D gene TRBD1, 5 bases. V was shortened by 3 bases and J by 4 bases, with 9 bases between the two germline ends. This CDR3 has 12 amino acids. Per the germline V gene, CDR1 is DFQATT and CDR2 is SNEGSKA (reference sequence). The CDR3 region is CSASSGTYGYTF. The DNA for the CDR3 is TGCAGTGCTAGCTCGGGGACCTATGGCTACACCTTC.